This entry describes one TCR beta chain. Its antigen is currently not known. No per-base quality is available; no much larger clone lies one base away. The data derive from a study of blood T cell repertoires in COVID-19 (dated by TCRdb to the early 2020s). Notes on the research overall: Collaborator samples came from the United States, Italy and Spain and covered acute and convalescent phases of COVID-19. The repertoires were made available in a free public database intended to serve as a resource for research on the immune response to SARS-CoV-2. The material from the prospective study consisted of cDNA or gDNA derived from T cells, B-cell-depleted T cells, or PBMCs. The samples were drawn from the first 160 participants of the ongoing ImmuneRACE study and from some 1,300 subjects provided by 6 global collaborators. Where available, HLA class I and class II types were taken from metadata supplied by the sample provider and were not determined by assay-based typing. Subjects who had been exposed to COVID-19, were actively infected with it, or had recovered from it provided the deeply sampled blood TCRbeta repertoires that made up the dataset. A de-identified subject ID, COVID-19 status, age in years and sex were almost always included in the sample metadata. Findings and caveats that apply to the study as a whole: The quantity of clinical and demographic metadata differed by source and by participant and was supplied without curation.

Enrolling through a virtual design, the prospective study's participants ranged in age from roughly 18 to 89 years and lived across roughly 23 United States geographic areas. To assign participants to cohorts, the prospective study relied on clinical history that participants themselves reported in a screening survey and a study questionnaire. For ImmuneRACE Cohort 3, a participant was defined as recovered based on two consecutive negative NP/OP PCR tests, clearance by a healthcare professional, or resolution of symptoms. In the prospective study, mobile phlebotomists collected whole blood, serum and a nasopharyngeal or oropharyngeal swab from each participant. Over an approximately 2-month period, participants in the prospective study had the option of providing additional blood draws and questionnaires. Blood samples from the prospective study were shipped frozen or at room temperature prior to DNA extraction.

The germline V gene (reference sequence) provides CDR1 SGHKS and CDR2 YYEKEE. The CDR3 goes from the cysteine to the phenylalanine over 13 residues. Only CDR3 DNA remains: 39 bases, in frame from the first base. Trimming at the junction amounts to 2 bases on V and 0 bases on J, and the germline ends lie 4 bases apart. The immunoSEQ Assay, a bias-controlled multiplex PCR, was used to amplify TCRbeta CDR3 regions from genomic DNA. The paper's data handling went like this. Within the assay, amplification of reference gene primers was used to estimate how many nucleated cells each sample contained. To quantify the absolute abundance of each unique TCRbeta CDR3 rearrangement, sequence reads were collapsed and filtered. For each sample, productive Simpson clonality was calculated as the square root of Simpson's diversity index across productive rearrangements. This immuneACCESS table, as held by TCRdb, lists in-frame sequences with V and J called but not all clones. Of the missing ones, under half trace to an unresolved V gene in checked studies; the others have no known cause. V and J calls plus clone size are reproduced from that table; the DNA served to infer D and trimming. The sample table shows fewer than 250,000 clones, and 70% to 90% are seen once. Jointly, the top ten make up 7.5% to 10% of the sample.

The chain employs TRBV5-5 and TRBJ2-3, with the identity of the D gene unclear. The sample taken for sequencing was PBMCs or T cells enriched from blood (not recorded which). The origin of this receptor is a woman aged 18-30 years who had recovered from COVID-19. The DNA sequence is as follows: TGTGCCAGCAGCTTTCTTAGCACAGATACGCAGTATTTT. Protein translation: CASSFLSTDTQYF.